This entry lists 5 T cell receptor beta chains sequenced from one sample in a study of blood T cell repertoires in COVID-19. Sequencing was performed with immunoSEQ multiplex PCR; in TCRdb, only in-frame clones are kept and a portion is missing. Of 310,000 or so clones listed, 87% were seen once; the top ten hold around 9%. The sample taken for sequencing was PBMCs or T cells enriched from blood (not recorded which). Source of these receptors: a young woman who had recovered from COVID-19.

CDR3 residues: CASSIGGRAGANVLTF. CDR3 coding DNA: TGTGCCAGTAGTATAGGGGGCAGGGCTGGGGCCAACGTCCTGACTTTC. V gene TRBV19 combines with J gene TRBJ2-6; weak D call: TRBD1 (5 bases). Trimming pared 1 base from V and 2 bases from J, leaving 9 bases between. This CDR3 has 16 amino acids. Germline V lookup: CDR1 LNHDA, CDR2 SQIVND (reference sequence).

This chain joins TRBV3-1 (or the pseudogene TRBV3-2) and TRBJ2-3; D remains ambiguous. Germline CDR1 LGHDT, CDR2 YNNKEL (reference sequence). V was clipped by 4 bases and J by 0 bases, with 8 bases between them. The CDR3 loop spans 14 amino acids. The CDR3: CASSRQPSTDTQYF. The CDR3 nucleotides read TGTGCCAGCAGCCGGCAACCTAGCACAGATACGCAGTATTTT.

This clone was observed at least ten times. V gene TRBV2 combines with J gene TRBJ2-1; 7 nucleotides align to TRBD1. With 7 bases clipped from V and 3 bases from J, the junction kept 15 bases outside the gene matches. The germline CDR1 and CDR2 sequences are SNHLY and FYNNEI. The CDR3 length is 17 residues. The CDR3 region is CASMSPSVNRGYNEQFF. DNA for the CDR3: TGTGCCAGCATGTCCCCCTCAGTTAACAGGGGCTACAATGAGCAGTTCTTC.

The chain uses TRBV6-5 and TRBJ2-2; TRBD2 matches 12 bases. The CDR3 is 15 residues long. V dropped 4 bases and J dropped 6; count of bases not matched to a gene: 3. The V gene's germline CDR1 is MNHEY and CDR2 SVGAGI. CDR3 sequence (DNA): TGTGCCAGCAGTTGGGCTAGCGGGGGGGCCGGGGAGCTGTTTTTT. Its translation is CASSWASGGAGELFF.

The chain has TRBV4-3 and TRBJ1-1, with D possibly being TRBD1 (6 bases). With 4 bases removed from V and 2 bases from J, the gap between germline ends came to 8 bases. This CDR3 has 13 amino acids. Looked up from germline, CDR1 is LGHNA and CDR2 is YSLEER. CDR3 protein: CASSRTDNTEAFF. The CDR3 DNA reads TGCGCCAGCAGCCGGACAGATAACACTGAAGCTTTCTTT.